Shown below are 24 T cell receptor beta chains from a single sample sequenced in a study of technical replicates of blood from a handful of donors. Produced via immunoSEQ multiplex PCR; TCRdb's table is partial and in-frame only. Of about 79,000 clones in the sample, approximately 91% were seen once. Material for sequencing was T cells isolated from PBMCs. The receptors originated from a human donor in good health. Some clones in this sample may be carry-over from other donors' samples.

V is TRBV7-2 and J is TRBJ1-2; no firm D call. V lost 6 bases, J lost 6 bases, and 11 bases lay in between. Germline V lookup: CDR1 SGHTA, CDR2 FQGNSA. This CDR3 is built from 12 residues. The chain's CDR3 is CASRKPRDGYTF. The CDR3 nucleotides are TGTGCCAGCAGAAAACCCCGGGATGGCTACACCTTC.

The gene calls are TRBV10-3 and TRBJ2-1; 12 nucleotides align to TRBD2. This CDR3 has 16 amino acids. The germline CDR1 and CDR2 sequences are ENHRY and SYGVKD. The V gene end was trimmed by 2 bases and the J gene end by 7 bases; junction bases not matched to a gene: 6. CDR3 amino acids: CAISEPLAGGGNEQFF. The CDR3 nucleotides read TGTGCCATCAGTGAGCCACTAGCGGGAGGCGGTAATGAGCAGTTCTTC.

This chain connects TRBV25-1 to TRBJ2-7; 7 bases align to TRBD1. The CDR3 contains 16 residues. Germline V lookup: CDR1 MGHDK, CDR2 SYGVNS. The ends lost 0 bases at V and 2 bases at J; junction bases unmatched: 7. CDR3: CASSEYRDSFTYEQYF. CDR3 nucleotides: TGTGCCAGCAGTGAATATAGGGACAGTTTTACCTACGAGCAGTACTTC.

The CDR3 nucleotides are TGTGCCAGCAGCTTAGAGGGGGGGGCCGAAGCTTTCTTT. This codes for CASSLEGGAEAFF. The chain uses TRBV7-2 and TRBJ1-1; D may be TRBD1 (6 bases). Germline CDR1 is SGHTA and CDR2 is FQGNSA. This CDR3 has 13 residues. V was pared by 1 base and J by 8 bases, with 11 bases between.

The chain links TRBV7-9 to TRBJ1-5; 9 bases match TRBD1. CDR1 and CDR2 from the germline V gene are SEHNR and FQNEAQ (reference sequence). With 7 bases clipped from V and 3 bases from J, the junction kept 13 bases outside the gene matches. The CDR3 runs to 17 residues. The CDR3 DNA is TGTGCCAGCAACACCGGGGACAGGGCTAACGACAATCAGCCCCAGCATTTT. Translating gives CASNTGDRANDNQPQHF.

This sequence joins TRBV5-4 and TRBJ2-1, with D unresolved. Germline V lookup: CDR1 SGHNT, CDR2 YYREEE (reference sequence). V lost 0 bases and J 13 bases, leaving 17 bases between the germline ends. This CDR3 comprises 14 residues. CDR3 region: CASSLDGSLSPQFF. For the CDR3, the DNA is TGTGCCAGCAGCTTGGATGGTAGTCTTAGTCCCCAGTTCTTC.

The CDR3 DNA follows: TGTGCCAGCAGCGGAGGAGTTCCTCACACCGGGGAGCTGTTTTTT. This translates into CASSGGVPHTGELFF. This sequence joins TRBV9 and TRBJ2-2; D gene uncertain. Germline loops: CDR1 SGDLS, CDR2 YYNGEE. V dropped 3 bases and J dropped 3 bases, with 12 bases sitting between them. This CDR3 is built from 15 residues.

The chain is built from TRBV30 and TRBJ2-7; no firm D call. CDR1 and CDR2 (germline): GTSNPN, SVGIG (reference sequence). V was pared by 2 bases and J by 6 bases, with 14 bases between. This CDR3 contains 13 residues. In DNA, the CDR3 is TGTGCCTGGAGTCCAGTGATGGCTGGCGAGCAGTACTTC. Its translation is CAWSPVMAGEQYF.

The chain links TRBV7-9 to TRBJ1-4; D might be TRBD1 (5 bases). Germline loops: CDR1 SEHNR, CDR2 FQNEAQ (reference sequence). The germline V and J ends were trimmed by 0 bases and 8 bases, with 13 bases remaining between them. The CDR3 extends over 15 amino acids. CDR3 nucleotides: TGTGCCAGCAGCTTAGCGTTAGGGACTTCAGAAAAACTGTTTTTT. Translated, it gives CASSLALGTSEKLFF. The variable domain in full, completed from reference TRBV7-9 and TRBJ1-4, reads DTGVSQNPRHKITKRGQNVTFRCDPISEHNRLYWYRQTLGQGPEFLTYFQNEAQLEKSRLLSDRFSAERPKGSFSTLEIQRTEQGDSAMYLCASSLALGTSEKLFFGSGTQLSVL.

This clone turned up a few times. The V gene is TRBV27, the J gene TRBJ1-5; a possible D gene is TRBD1 (6 bases). Germline CDR1 and CDR2: MNHEY and SMNVEV (reference sequence). The CDR3 contains 14 residues. V was clipped by 4 bases and J by 4 bases, with 11 bases between them. The CDR3 DNA follows: TGTGCCAGCAGTTCAGGACAGCCTAATCAGCCCCAGCATTTT. The encoded protein is CASSSGQPNQPQHF.

This rearrangement joins TRBV7-6 to TRBJ2-7, with TRBD2 identical over 9 bases. The germline V gene has CDR1 SGHVS and CDR2 FNYEAQ. J was trimmed by 7 bases and V by 2 bases; bases with no gene match: 12. The CDR3 covers 16 residues. The CDR3 here is CASSLRGREGSREQYF. The CDR3 DNA sequence: TGTGCCAGCAGCTTAAGGGGGCGGGAGGGCTCTCGGGAGCAGTACTTC.

The chain has TRBV29-1 and TRBJ2-7; perhaps TRBD2 as D (6 bases). This CDR3 is 13 amino acids long. Germline lookup yields CDR1 SQVTM and CDR2 ANQGSEA. V lost 4 bases and J lost 2, with 12 bases in between. The CDR3 bases are TGCAGCGTTGGGGACTTCCCAACCTACGAGCAGTACTTC. Translating gives CSVGDFPTYEQYF.

V is TRBV6-6 and J is TRBJ1-1; tentative D call: TRBD1 (5 bases). The ends were cut back, 6 bases at V and 1 base at J, with 12 bases in the middle. The germline CDR1 and CDR2 sequences are MNHNY and SVGAGI (reference sequence). CDR3 length equals 14 residues. The DNA for the CDR3 is TGTGCCAGCAGCAAGAGACAGCCGAACACTGAAGCTTTCTTT. Amino acid sequence: CASSKRQPNTEAFF.

The chain recombines TRBV25-1 with TRBJ2-1, with TRBD2 matching 11 bases. The CDR3 is 18 amino acids. V was pared by 3 bases and J by 8 bases, with 15 bases of the junction left unmatched. Germline-derived CDR1 and CDR2 are MGHDK and SYGVNS. The CDR3 region is CASSDPGLAEGGWHEQFF. In nucleotides, the CDR3 is TGTGCCAGCAGTGACCCGGGACTAGCGGAAGGGGGTTGGCATGAGCAGTTCTTC.

The CDR3 DNA reads as TGTGCCACCAGCCCCCGAGGTGGGGCCAACGTCCTGACTTTC. The encoded protein is CATSPRGGANVLTF. The V call is TRBV15, the J call TRBJ2-6; no firm D call. V lost 5 bases and J lost 3, with 8 bases in between. Germline V gene sequence: CDR1 LNHNV, CDR2 YYDKDF (reference sequence). The CDR3 runs to 14 residues. Using reference TRBV15 and TRBJ2-6 for the parts outside the CDR3, the full variable domain is DAMVIQNPRYQVTQFGKPVTLSCSQTLNHNVMYWYQQKSSQAPKLLFHYYDKDFNNEADTPDNFQSRRPNTSFCFLDIRSPGLGDTAMYLCATSPRGGANVLTFGAGSRLTVL.

The chain links TRBV28 to TRBJ1-1, with a weak D call TRBD1 (5 bases). Germline V gene data show CDR1 as MDHEN and CDR2 as SYDVKM. The V gene lost 1 base and the J gene lost 1 base, with 10 bases spanning the gap. CDR3 length: 15 residues. CDR3 sequence: CASSLLGQKNTEAFF. In nucleotides, the CDR3 is TGTGCCAGCAGTTTATTGGGGCAGAAGAACACTGAAGCTTTCTTT.

Points on this clone: The junction does not match germline at one end; this may be a read error. J is TRBJ2-3 and V is TRBV25-1, with TRBD2 matching over 8 bases. CDR3 size: 15 residues. Germline-derived CDR1 and CDR2 are MGHDK and SYGVNS. The CDR3 protein is CATSYAGGVADTQYF. The CDR3 region has the DNA TGTGCCACCAGTTACGCGGGAGGAGTAGCAGATACGCAGTATTTT. Variable domain in full (rest from reference TRBV25-1 and TRBJ2-3): EADIYQTPRYLVIGTGKKITLECSQTMGHDKMYWYQQDPGMELHLIHYSYGVNSTEKGDLSSESTVSRIRTEHFPLTLESARPSHTSQYLCATSYAGGVADTQYFGPGTRLTVL.

Only one count was recorded for this clone. The CDR3 nucleotides are TGTGCCAGCTCACCGAGGGAAGGGCTCTATGGCTACACCTTC. Its translation: CASSPREGLYGYTF. The chain has TRBV18 and TRBJ1-2; unclear D gene. V was clipped by 3 bases and J by 4 bases, with 12 bases between them. CDR3 length: 14 residues. Germline CDR1 reads KGHSH; CDR2 reads LQKENI.

This chain links TRBV19 with TRBJ2-1, with 7 bases fitting TRBD2. Germline V CDR1 and CDR2: LNHDA, SQIVND (reference sequence). This CDR3 region has 15 residues. The J segment lost 7 bases and the V segment lost 1 base, leaving 7 bases of the junction unmatched. In DNA form, the CDR3 reads TGTGCCAGTAGTATAGTGAGCGGGGTACAGAATGAGCAGTTCTTC. Protein sequence: CASSIVSGVQNEQFF.

V and J are TRBV5-6 and TRBJ2-1; 7 nucleotides agree with TRBD2. From germline, CDR1 is SGHDT and CDR2 YYEEEE. The ends lost 5 bases at V and 3 bases at J; junction bases unmatched: 11. The CDR3 covers 16 residues. The CDR3 coding sequence is TGTGCCAGCAGACGGGTCTGGGACTACCTCTACAATGAGCAGTTCTTC. Translated, it gives CASRRVWDYLYNEQFF.

In its sample, this clone was seen a few times. The genes are TRBV6-6 and TRBJ1-5, with TRBD1 matching over 7 bases. V lost 3 bases to trimming and J lost 4 bases; unmatched junction nucleotides: 6. This CDR3 has 15 amino acids. The germline gives CDR1 MNHNY, CDR2 SVGAGI (reference sequence). The CDR3 is CASSYPGTVNQPQHF. The CDR3 DNA is TGTGCCAGCAGTTATCCCGGGACAGTTAATCAGCCCCAGCATTTT.

This clone was observed a single time. The chain has TRBV7-4 and TRBJ2-7; 7 positions match TRBD2. This CDR3 contains 16 residues. Germline CDR1 SGHVT, CDR2 SQSDAQ. V lost 1 base to trimming and J lost 6 bases; unmatched junction nucleotides: 12. The CDR3 DNA sequence: TGTGCCAGCAGCTTAGTCTCGCGGGGAGGGCATTGCGAGCAGTACTTC. Amino acids: CASSLVSRGGHCEQYF.

This rearrangement joins TRBV9 to TRBJ1-2; perhaps TRBD1 as D (5 bases). The CDR3 length is 13 residues. Germline CDR1 is SGDLS and CDR2 is YYNGEE. V lost 7 bases and J 3 bases, leaving 13 bases between the germline ends. The CDR3 DNA follows: TGTGCCAGCGCCACAGGCGAAGACTATGGCTACACCTTC. Translating it yields CASATGEDYGYTF.

This chain connects TRBV5-8 to TRBJ2-1; 10 nucleotides agree with TRBD1. CDR3 size: 15 residues. The ends lost 1 base at V and 3 bases at J; junction bases unmatched: 1. From germline, CDR1 is SGHTS and CDR2 YDEGEE. The CDR3 region has the DNA TGTGCCAGCAGCTTGTGGGACAGGGGCTACAATGAGCAGTTCTTC. This gives the protein CASSLWDRGYNEQFF.